One and the same sample provided the 9 T cell receptor beta chains below, sequenced in a study of blood T cells in healthy people across ages. The authors ran a second PCR of 7 to 11 cycles using a sample-barcoded 5' primer and a J-beta primer mix. MiXCR was run by TCRdb on the 5' RACE reads, yielding one entry per CDR3 protein. The table has roughly 800,000 distinct CDR3 sequences, 58% seen once. Sequencing used blood. The receptors originated from a young man in good health.

At least ten counts were recorded for this clonotype. This chain joins TRBV20-1 and TRBJ2-5, with D uncertain. Trimming stripped 3 bases from V and 2 bases from J, with 1 base between. Germline V gene lookup returns CDR1 DFQATT and CDR2 SNEGSKA (reference sequence). The CDR3 consists of 10 residues. Here the CDR3 DNA reads TGCAGTGCTAGTCAAGAGACCCAGTACTTC. Protein: CSASQETQYF.

The genes are TRBV20-1 and TRBJ1-1, with no clear D. V lost 5 bases and J lost 3, with 7 bases in between. The CDR3 totals 11 residues. Germline values: CDR1 DFQATT, CDR2 SNEGSKA (reference sequence). The DNA of the CDR3 is TGCAGTGCTGTCAAGGACACTGAAGCTTTCTTT. Translated: CSAVKDTEAFF.

The V call is TRBV27, the J call TRBJ1-2; D remains ambiguous. CDR1 and CDR2 from the germline V gene are MNHEY and SMNVEV (reference sequence). CDR3 size: 14 residues. Between the trimmed V and J ends, which lost 6 bases and 10 bases, there was a span of 21 bases. CDR3 in amino acids: CASSRAFSGLVYTF. The CDR3 DNA sequence: TGTGCCAGCAGCCGCGCTTTTTCCGGACTTGTCTACACCTTC.

This clonotype was observed once. A much larger clonotype is one base distant, so this may be a read error. The CDR3 DNA sequence: TGCAGTGCTAGAGATTTTAATTCCAGGCTCGACACCTACGAGCAGTACTTC. Protein: CSARDFNSRLDTYEQYF. V is TRBV20-1 and J is TRBJ2-7, with unresolved D. V lost 0 bases, J lost 2 bases, and 20 bases lay in between. This CDR3 is 17 amino acids long. Germline V CDR1 and CDR2: DFQATT, SNEGSKA (reference sequence).

The chain carries TRBV7-2 and TRBJ2-1; no definite D call. The V end was cut by 4 bases, the J end by 9 bases, with 13 bases between. CDR3 length: 13 amino acids. The germline gives CDR1 SGHTA, CDR2 FQGNSA. The DNA of the CDR3 is TGTGCCAGCAGCTCCCATTGGAGCAGTGAGCAGTTCTTC. Translating it yields CASSSHWSSEQFF.

V and J are TRBV11-1 and TRBJ1-1; D uncertain. Germline CDR1 is SGHAT and CDR2 is FQDESV (reference sequence). V dropped 4 bases and J dropped 5 bases, with 11 bases sitting between them. CDR3 length equals 13 residues. In nucleotides, the CDR3 is TGTGCCAGCAGCTCCCCCCCGGAGACTGAAGCTTTCTTT. This sequence encodes CASSSPPETEAFF.

In this sample, this clonotype turned up once. The chain couples TRBV29-1 to TRBJ2-7; 9 bases line up with TRBD2. V trimming: 7 bases; J trimming: 4 bases; junction bases outside the gene matches: 14. The CDR3 covers 15 residues. The germline V gene encodes CDR1 SQVTM and CDR2 ANQGSEA. The CDR3 DNA reads TGCAGCGCTTCTGACTGGGGTAGCGGGAGTTACGAGCAGTACTTC. Its protein is CSASDWGSGSYEQYF.

Only one count was recorded for this clonotype. The rearrangement uses TRBV20-1 and TRBJ2-7; 7 bases match TRBD2. V dropped 6 bases and J dropped 0; count of bases not matched to a gene: 8. CDR3 size: 14 residues. CDR1 and CDR2 (germline): DFQATT, SNEGSKA (reference sequence). The CDR3 protein is CSADIAGSSYEQYF. The CDR3 DNA follows: TGCAGTGCGGATATAGCGGGTAGCTCCTACGAGCAGTACTTC.

This clonotype has just a few counts. The CDR3 sequence is CASTAVRHNEQFF. DNA for the CDR3: TGTGCCAGCACCGCGGTTCGACACAATGAGCAGTTCTTC. V and J are TRBV7-4 and TRBJ2-1; D gene unclear. Trimming shortened V by 7 bases and J by 5 bases, and 12 bases separated the two germline ends. Germline assignment: CDR1 SGHVT and CDR2 SQSDAQ. The CDR3 contains 13 residues. Supplemented by reference TRBV7-4 and TRBJ2-1, the full variable domain reads GAGVSQSPRYKVAKRGRDVALRCDSISGHVTLYWYRQTLGQGSEVLTYSQSDAQRDKSGRPSGRFSAERPERSVSTLKIQRTEQGDSAVYLCASTAVRHNEQFFGPGTRLTVL.